The T cell receptor beta chain described here comes from a study of T cell repertoires in cytomegalovirus infection. Study background: CMV infection together with matching HLA type was indicated by public TCR beta signatures.

TCRdb analysed the reads with MiXCR anew, one entry per CDR3 protein. The table lists 750,000 to 900,000 distinct CDR3 sequences, about 28% of them singletons, with roughly 13% in the top ten. Details on this clonotype: Its antigen is still unknown.

The specimen was cultured CD8+ T cells from PBMCs, collected from culture after CMV antigen stimulation. The receptor comes from a human donor in good health (CMV status not recorded). Some clones in this sample may be carry-over from other donors' samples.

The chain's CDR3 is CSVETGRGGYTF. The CDR3 nucleotides read TGCAGCGTTGAAACAGGGCGAGGTGGCTACACCTTC. The rearrangement links TRBV29-1 to TRBJ1-2; maybe TRBD1 (6 bases). V was trimmed by 2 bases and J by 7 bases, leaving 11 bases between them. The germline V gene has CDR1 SQVTM and CDR2 ANQGSEA. This CDR3 contains 12 residues.